This T cell receptor beta chain emerged from a study of blood T cell repertoires in COVID-19. Study background: The study drew acute and convalescent COVID-19 samples from the United States, Italy and Spain. T cells, B-cell-depleted T cells, or PBMCs provided the cDNA or gDNA that served as material.

The V gene lost 7 bases and the J gene lost 0 bases, with 15 bases spanning the gap. The length of the CDR3 is 15 residues. CDR1 and CDR2 from the germline V gene are MNHEY and SVGAGI. This table comes from immunoSEQ multiplex PCR, and its TCRdb copy is limited to in-frame clones, with some not included. The sample consists of about 250,000 clones, over 80% of them appearing once. This TCR was recovered from a woman aged 40 to 55 who had recovered from COVID-19. The source material was peripheral blood. The chain combines TRBV6-5 with TRBJ1-1; D is possibly TRBD1 (5 bases). In nucleotides, the CDR3 is TGTGCCAGCAACAACGACAGAAATATGAACACTGAAGCTTTCTTT. This codes for CASNNDRNMNTEAFF.